The 11 T cell receptor beta chains reported below all come from one sample, sequenced in a study of blood T cell repertoires in COVID-19. Profiled with immunoSEQ multiplex PCR; TCRdb holds only in-frame clones, not every one. The table includes a few hundred thousand clones, roughly 87% detected once. Sequenced material: PBMCs or T cells enriched from blood (not recorded which). The receptor set was obtained from a woman between 45 and 60 years old who had recovered from COVID-19.

The sample holds a few counts of this clone. The chain carries TRBV5-5 and TRBJ1-4; 7 bases are a match to TRBD1. The CDR3 totals 16 residues. J lost 2 bases, V lost 4 bases, and 8 bases had no gene match. Germline CDR1 reads SGHKS; CDR2 reads YYEKEE (reference sequence). CDR3 DNA sequence: TGTGCCAGCAGCACAGGACAGGAGGTTACTAATGAAAAACTGTTTTTT. Its protein product is CASSTGQEVTNEKLFF.

The rearrangement uses TRBV7-2 and TRBJ1-1; 8 bases are shared with TRBD1. V trimming: 5 bases; J trimming: 3 bases; junction bases outside the gene matches: 17. This CDR3 contains 18 residues. CDR1 SGHTA and CDR2 FQGNSA come from the germline V gene. The CDR3 is CASSPPRGLTLGDTEAFF. The CDR3 coding sequence is TGTGCCAGCAGCCCCCCCAGGGGGCTAACCTTGGGGGACACTGAAGCTTTCTTT.

The gene calls are TRBV15 and TRBJ1-5; D gene ambiguous. Trimming took 1 base from V and 9 from J, leaving 16 bases between them. There are 15 residues in the CDR3. The germline CDR1 and CDR2 sequences are LNHNV and YYDKDF (reference sequence). The chain's CDR3 is CATSRAGVSSGPQHF. In DNA form, the CDR3 reads TGTGCCACCAGCAGAGCTGGAGTTTCTTCGGGGCCCCAGCATTTT.

This clone was picked up a small number of times. The rearrangement joins TRBV30 to TRBJ1-4, with 9 bases lining up with TRBD1. Germline-derived CDR1 and CDR2 are GTSNPN and SVGIG (reference sequence). The CDR3 spans 13 residues. After removal of 7 bases from V and 3 bases from J, the junction contained 3 bases not matched to a gene. The CDR3 sequence is CAFRQGANEKLFF. CDR3 nucleotides: TGTGCCTTTCGACAGGGGGCTAATGAAAAACTGTTTTTT.

The J gene is TRBJ2-1, the V gene TRBV19; 8 nucleotides align to TRBD2. The CDR3 sequence is 15 residues long. Germline CDR1 reads LNHDA; CDR2 reads SQIVND (reference sequence). Unmatched junction bases numbered 7, after V lost 2 bases and J lost 7 bases. The CDR3 DNA sequence: TGTGCCAGTAGTATATTCGCGGGACTAGGGAATGAGCAGTTCTTC. It specifies CASSIFAGLGNEQFF.

V usage is TRBV20-1 and J usage is TRBJ1-1, with D perhaps TRBD1 (6 bases). V was cut by 6 bases and J by 3 bases, with 8 bases left in between. CDR1 is DFQATT and CDR2 is SNEGSKA in the germline V gene (reference sequence). This CDR3 region has 11 residues. The CDR3 region is CSAAGDTEAFF. DNA of the CDR3: TGCAGTGCCGCAGGGGACACTGAAGCTTTCTTT.

This CDR3 is CASSLPGGEETQYF. For the CDR3, the DNA is TGTGCCAGCAGCTTGCCTGGGGGGGAAGAGACCCAGTACTTC. The V and J genes are TRBV7-6 and TRBJ2-5; 7 positions agree with TRBD2. The CDR3 spans 14 residues. Germline trimming cut 3 bases from V and 3 bases from J; bases unmatched to any gene: 4. The germline gives CDR1 SGHVS, CDR2 FNYEAQ.

The chain couples TRBV18 to TRBJ1-1; 7 bases are a match to TRBD1. There are 15 residues in the CDR3. The germline V gene has CDR1 KGHSH and CDR2 LQKENI. The junction had 4 bases not matched to a gene; V was cut back by 3 bases and J by 0 bases. In DNA, the CDR3 is TGTGCCAGCTCACCCCTGGGACAGCTGAACACTGAAGCTTTCTTT. It yields the protein CASSPLGQLNTEAFF.

The CDR3 nucleotides are TGTGCCAGCAGCCAGGGACAGGGATTGATCGCCGGGGAGCTGTTTTTT. This sequence encodes CASSQGQGLIAGELFF. This chain connects TRBV3-1 (or the pseudogene TRBV3-2) to TRBJ2-2; 9 nucleotides match TRBD1. From germline, CDR1 is LGHDT and CDR2 YNNKEL (reference sequence). The CDR3 is 16 amino acids. The V gene end was trimmed by 3 bases and the J gene end by 6 bases; junction bases not matched to a gene: 8.

The chain recombines TRBV18 with TRBJ2-1; 10 bases line up with TRBD1. Germline V gene data show CDR1 as KGHSH and CDR2 as LQKENI. V lost 6 bases and J lost 7; bases outside the gene matches: 6. There are 14 residues in the CDR3. CDR3 in amino acids: CASSPRTGGNEQFF. As DNA, the CDR3 is TGTGCCAGCTCTCCCAGGACAGGGGGTAATGAGCAGTTCTTC.

This chain links TRBV5-1 with TRBJ1-2; 9 bases map to TRBD1. Germline V CDR1 and CDR2: SGHRS, YFSETQ. The CDR3 runs to 12 residues. Trimming took 4 bases from V and 5 from J; bases not matched to a gene: 0. The CDR3 sequence: CASSGTGYGYTF. The DNA for the CDR3 is TGCGCCAGCAGCGGGACAGGGTATGGCTACACCTTC.